The T cell receptor beta chain under discussion was sequenced for a study of cytomegalovirus exposure and HLA in healthy donors. V gave up 3 bases and J gave up 8 bases; unmatched junction bases: 12. The CDR3 runs 15 residues. The germline gives CDR1 SGDLS, CDR2 YYNGEE. Assay: immunoSEQ multiplex PCR; the TCRdb copy retains only in-frame clones and omits some. The sample lists roughly 130,000 clones, approximately 91% occurring once. The chain joins TRBV9 to TRBJ1-1; TRBD1 matches 8 bases. The TCR sequence derives from a man between 25 and 39 years old in good health and CMV-seronegative. The sequenced sample was PBMCs. CDR3 loop: CASSAGGQGVREAFF. The CDR3 DNA reads as TGTGCCAGCAGCGCGGGAGGACAGGGCGTTCGAGAAGCTTTCTTT.